This T cell receptor (beta chain) was retrieved from a study of OX40 agonist ivuxolimab in advanced cancers. Libraries were prepared by immunoSEQ multiplex PCR; TCRdb keeps only in-frame clonotypes and omits some of them. The top ten hold more than 35% of the sample, which has about 7,000 clones, more than 70% seen once. Trimming cost V 3 bases and J 10 bases; bases outside gene matches: 13. The CDR3 spans 17 residues. In germline, CDR1 is MNHEY, CDR2 SMNVEV (reference sequence). Sequencing was performed on CD4+ or CD8+ T cells sorted from blood, taken in a trial of the OX40 agonist ivuxolimab. The source is an adult with an advanced solid tumor such as melanoma, head and neck, liver or kidney cancer. This chain links TRBV27 with TRBJ2-1; 12 bases map to TRBD2. The CDR3 DNA follows: TGTGCCAGCAGTTTCGAAGGACTAGCGGGAAGGGAACAAGAGCAGTTCTTC. Translated: CASSFEGLAGREQEQFF.